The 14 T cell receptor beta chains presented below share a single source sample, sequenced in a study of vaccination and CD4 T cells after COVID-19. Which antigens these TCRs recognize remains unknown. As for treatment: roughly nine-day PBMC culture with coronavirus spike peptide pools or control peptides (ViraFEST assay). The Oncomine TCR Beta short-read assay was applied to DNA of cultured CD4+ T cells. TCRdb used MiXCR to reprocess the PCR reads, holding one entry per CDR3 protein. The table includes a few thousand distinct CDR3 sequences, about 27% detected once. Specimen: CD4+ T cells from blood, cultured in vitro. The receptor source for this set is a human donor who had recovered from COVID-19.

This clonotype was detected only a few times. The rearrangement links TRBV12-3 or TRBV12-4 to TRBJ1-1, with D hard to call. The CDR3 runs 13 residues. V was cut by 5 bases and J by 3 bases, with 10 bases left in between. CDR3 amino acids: CASSRNSDTEAFF. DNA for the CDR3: TGTGCCAGCAGTCGGAACAGTGACACTGAAGCTTTCTTT.

The CDR3 loop reads CASSSLAGGRTGELFF. In DNA, the CDR3 is TGTGCCAGTAGTAGTCTAGCGGGGGGGCGCACCGGGGAGCTGTTTTTT. The chain has TRBV19 and TRBJ2-2; 12 bases map to TRBD2. V shed 4 bases and J 4 bases; nucleotides not matched to a gene: 4. CDR1 and CDR2 from the germline V gene are LNHDA and SQIVND (reference sequence). The CDR3 length is 16 residues.

The CDR3 sequence is CAWSTHGNEAFF. The CDR3 nucleotides read TGTGCCTGGAGCACCCACGGGAATGAAGCTTTCTTT. The chain links TRBV30 to TRBJ1-1; D ambiguous. V was clipped by 3 bases and J by 7 bases, with 12 bases between them. This CDR3 spans 12 amino acids. Germline-derived CDR1 and CDR2 are GTSNPN and SVGIG (reference sequence). The variable domain in full, with the rest retrieved from reference TRBV30 and TRBJ1-1, is SQTIHQWPATLVQPVGSPLSLECTVEGTSNPNLYWYRQAAGRGLQLLFYSVGIGQISSEVPQNLSASRPQDRQFILSSKKLLLSDSGFYLCAWSTHGNEAFFGQGTRLTVV.

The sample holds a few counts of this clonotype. CDR3 in DNA: TGCAGTGCTAGAGTGGGGCGGGGGGGCCTAACAGATACGCAGTATTTT. Its protein product is CSARVGRGGLTDTQYF. The genes are TRBV20-1 and TRBJ2-3; TRBD2 aligns across 9 bases. Trimming took 1 base from V and 3 from J; bases not matched to a gene: 8. Germline-derived CDR1 and CDR2 are DFQATT and SNEGSKA (reference sequence). The CDR3 consists of 16 residues.

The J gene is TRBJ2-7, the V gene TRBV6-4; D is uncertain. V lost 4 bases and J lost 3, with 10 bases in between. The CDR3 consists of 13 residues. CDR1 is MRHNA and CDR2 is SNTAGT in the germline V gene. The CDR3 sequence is CASSAETGYEQYF. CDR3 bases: TGTGCCAGCAGTGCTGAGACTGGCTACGAGCAGTACTTC.

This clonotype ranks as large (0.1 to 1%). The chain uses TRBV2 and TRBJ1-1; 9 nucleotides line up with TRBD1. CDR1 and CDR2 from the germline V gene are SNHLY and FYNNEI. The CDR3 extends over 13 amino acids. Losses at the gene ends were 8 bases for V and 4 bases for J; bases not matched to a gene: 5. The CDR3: CASGKTGGTEAFF. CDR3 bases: TGTGCCAGCGGGAAGACAGGGGGCACTGAAGCTTTCTTT.

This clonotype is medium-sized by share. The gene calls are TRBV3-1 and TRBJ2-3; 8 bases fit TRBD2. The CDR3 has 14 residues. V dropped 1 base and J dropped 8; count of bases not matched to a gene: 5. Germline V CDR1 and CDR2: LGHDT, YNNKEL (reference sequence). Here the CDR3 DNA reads TGTGCCAGCAGCCAAGCGGGGGGGCGGGGTACGCAGTATTTT. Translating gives CASSQAGGRGTQYF.

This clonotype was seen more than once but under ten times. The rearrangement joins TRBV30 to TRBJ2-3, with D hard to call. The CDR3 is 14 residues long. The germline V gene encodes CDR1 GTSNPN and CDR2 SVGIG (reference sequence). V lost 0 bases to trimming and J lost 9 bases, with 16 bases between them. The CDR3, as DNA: TGTGCCTGGAGTGTCTCCGCAGGCCTCCCAACGCAGTATTTT. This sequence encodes CAWSVSAGLPTQYF.

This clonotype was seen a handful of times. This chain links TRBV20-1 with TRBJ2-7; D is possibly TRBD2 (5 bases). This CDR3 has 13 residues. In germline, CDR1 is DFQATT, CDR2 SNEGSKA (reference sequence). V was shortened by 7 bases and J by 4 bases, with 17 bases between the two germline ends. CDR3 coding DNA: TGCAGTGGGGCGGGTGCCGGGTGGTACGAGCAGTACTTC. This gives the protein CSGAGAGWYEQYF.

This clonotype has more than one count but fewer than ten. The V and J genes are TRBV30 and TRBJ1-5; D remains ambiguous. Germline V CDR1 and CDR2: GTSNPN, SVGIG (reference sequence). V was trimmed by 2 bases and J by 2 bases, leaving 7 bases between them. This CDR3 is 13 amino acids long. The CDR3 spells CAWSQGGNQPQHF. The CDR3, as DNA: TGTGCCTGGAGTCAAGGAGGCAATCAGCCCCAGCATTTT.

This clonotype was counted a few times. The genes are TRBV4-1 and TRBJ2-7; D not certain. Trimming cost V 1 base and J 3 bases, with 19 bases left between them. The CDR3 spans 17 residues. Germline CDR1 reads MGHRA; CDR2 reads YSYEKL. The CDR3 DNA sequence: TGCGCCAGCAGCCAAGTATTTACCGGGTCTAAACTCTACGAGCAGTACTTC. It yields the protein CASSQVFTGSKLYEQYF.

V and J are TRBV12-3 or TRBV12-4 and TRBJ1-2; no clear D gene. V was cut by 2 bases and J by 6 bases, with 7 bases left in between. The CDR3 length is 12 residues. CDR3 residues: CASSLLGNGYTF. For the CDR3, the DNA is TGTGCCAGCAGTTTATTGGGGAATGGCTACACCTTC.

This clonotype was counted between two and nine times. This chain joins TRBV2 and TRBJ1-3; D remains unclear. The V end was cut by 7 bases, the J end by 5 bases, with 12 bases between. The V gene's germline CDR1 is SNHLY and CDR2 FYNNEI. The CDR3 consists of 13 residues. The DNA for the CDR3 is TGTGCCAGCATGGTAGGAGGCAGAAACACCATATATTTT. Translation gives CASMVGGRNTIYF.

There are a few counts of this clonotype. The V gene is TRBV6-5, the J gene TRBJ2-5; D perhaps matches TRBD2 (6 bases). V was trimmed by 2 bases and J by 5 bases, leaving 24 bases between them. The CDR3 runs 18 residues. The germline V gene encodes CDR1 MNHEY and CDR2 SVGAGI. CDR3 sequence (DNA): TGTGCCAGCAGTTACCAGAGCCCTACCGGGAGAGGTGGGGAGACCCAGTACTTC. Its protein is CASSYQSPTGRGGETQYF.